The T cell receptor beta chain under discussion was sequenced for a study of blood T cell repertoires in COVID-19 (dated by TCRdb to about 2020). In terms of the full investigation: Samples covering the acute and convalescent phases of COVID-19 were provided by collaborators in the United States, Italy and Spain. The prospective study material was composed of cDNA or gDNA derived from T cells, B-cell-depleted T cells, or PBMCs. The dataset comprised deeply sampled blood TCRbeta repertoires from subjects exposed to, actively infected with, or recovered from COVID-19. The repertoires were made available in a free public database intended to serve as a resource for research on the immune response to SARS-CoV-2. Samples came from the ongoing ImmuneRACE study (first 160 participants) plus 1,254 subjects from 6 global collaborators. Nearly every sample came with metadata listing a de-identified subject ID, COVID-19 status, age in years and sex. Where available, HLA class I and class II types were taken from metadata supplied by the sample provider and were not determined by assay-based typing.

As regards this clone: The antigen this receptor binds is unknown. No much larger clone is present one base from it, and per-base qualities are unavailable.

V loses 5 bases at its end and J loses 0 bases; junction bases beyond the gene matches: 4. Via the germline V gene, CDR1 is MGHDK and CDR2 SYGVNS. The CDR3 numbers 14 residues from cysteine through phenylalanine. Here the CDR3 DNA is all that survives: 42 bases in frame from base 1. Paper-wide results and their limitations: Clinical and demographic metadata were provided uncurated, with the amount varying by source and participant.

Participants in the prospective study were aged about 18 to 95 years, lived in more than 20 United States geographic areas, and enrolled through a virtual design. In the prospective study, participants were assigned to cohorts based on the clinical history participants reported in a screening survey and a study questionnaire. In the prospective study, mobile phlebotomists collected whole blood, serum and a nasopharyngeal or oropharyngeal swab from each participant. Additional blood draws and questionnaires over an approximately 2-month period could optionally be provided by prospective study participants. Before DNA extraction, prospective study blood samples were shipped either frozen or at room temperature. The immunoSEQ Assay, a bias-controlled multiplex PCR, was used to amplify TCRbeta CDR3 regions from genomic DNA. On the study's bioinformatics: Within the assay, amplification of reference gene primers was used to estimate how many nucleated cells each sample contained. Sequence reads were collapsed and filtered to measure the absolute abundance of every unique TCRbeta CDR3 rearrangement. For each sample, productive Simpson clonality was calculated by taking the square root of Simpson's diversity index across productive rearrangements. This is the immuneACCESS table as TCRdb keeps it, with only in-frame sequences that have V and J called. A part of the clones is gone; compared with another copy, unresolved V genes explain less than half, and the rest is unexplained. For V, J and clone size, that table is used; D and trimming come from the DNA. This sample gives fewer than 350,000 clones in total; 85% to 90% of them show up just once. The ten largest account for 1.7% of the sample.

The sequence joins TRBV25-1 to TRBJ2-7, with 7 bases aligning to TRBD2. The sample taken for sequencing was PBMCs or T cells enriched from blood (not recorded which). This clonotype was obtained from a woman aged 18-29 years with acute COVID-19. Read as DNA, the sequence is TGTGCCAGCAGTCCAGCGGGAAACTCCTACGAGCAGTACTTC. Translated, this is CASSPAGNSYEQYF.